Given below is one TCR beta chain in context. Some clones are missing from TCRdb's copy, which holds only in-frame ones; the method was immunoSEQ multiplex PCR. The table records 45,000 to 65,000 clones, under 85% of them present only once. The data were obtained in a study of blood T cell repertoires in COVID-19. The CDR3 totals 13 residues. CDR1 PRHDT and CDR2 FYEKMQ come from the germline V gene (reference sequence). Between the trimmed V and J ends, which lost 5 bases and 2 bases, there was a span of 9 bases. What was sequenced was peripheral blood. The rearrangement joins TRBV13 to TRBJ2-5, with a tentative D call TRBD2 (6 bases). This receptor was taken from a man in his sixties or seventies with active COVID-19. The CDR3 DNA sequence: TGTGCCAGCAGCCGGCGGGGTCAAGAGACCCAGTACTTC. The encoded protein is CASSRRGQETQYF.